These 30 T cell receptor beta chains were sequenced from one sample in a study of T cell changes during pregnancy in multiple sclerosis. The protocol was immunoSEQ multiplex PCR, while the TCRdb copy is restricted to in-frame clones and leaves out a portion. This sample has 65,000 to 70,000 clones; over 80% occur once, and the top ten carry less than 2%. Source: peripheral blood, taken in the third trimester of pregnancy. These receptors were obtained from a female donor in good health, enrolled as a control in a pregnancy study.

The chain employs TRBV19 and TRBJ2-7; 13 bases align to TRBD2. CDR1 is LNHDA and CDR2 is SQIVND in the germline V gene (reference sequence). This CDR3 contains 15 residues. V lost 4 bases to trimming and J lost 3 bases; unmatched junction nucleotides: 3. DNA of the CDR3: TGTGCCAGTAGTAGGACTAGCGGGAGCGGCTACGAGCAGTACTTC. This sequence encodes CASSRTSGSGYEQYF.

In DNA form, the CDR3 reads TGTGCCAGCCAGCGGGGAGCCAAAAACATTCAGTACTTC. Its protein is CASQRGAKNIQYF. The chain combines TRBV19 with TRBJ2-4; 7 bases are a match to TRBD2. The germline V gene has CDR1 LNHDA and CDR2 SQIVND (reference sequence). CDR3 length equals 13 residues. With V trimmed by 9 bases and J by 0 bases, 2 bases remained unmatched.

This chain connects TRBV14 to TRBJ2-7; 7 bases fit TRBD1. J was trimmed by 3 bases and V by 3 bases; bases with no gene match: 8. This CDR3 region has 15 residues. From germline, CDR1 is SGHDN and CDR2 FVKESK. The CDR3 protein is CASSQTPGTVYEQYF. The CDR3 DNA sequence: TGTGCCAGCAGCCAGACACCCGGGACAGTCTACGAGCAGTACTTC.

The chain joins TRBV7-9 to TRBJ1-2; 8 bases align to TRBD1. The length of the CDR3 is 16 residues. Trimming cost V 1 base and J 6 bases; bases outside gene matches: 10. Germline V CDR1 and CDR2: SEHNR, FQNEAQ (reference sequence). CDR3 nucleotides: TGTGCCAGCAGCTTAGGGTTCAGGGGGCAGACCCATGGCTACACCTTC. It is translated as CASSLGFRGQTHGYTF. The full variable domain, completed using reference TRBV7-9 and TRBJ1-2, is DTGVSQNPRHKITKRGQNVTFRCDPISEHNRLYWYRQTLGQGPEFLTYFQNEAQLEKSRLLSDRFSAERPKGSFSTLEIQRTEQGDSAMYLCASSLGFRGQTHGYTFGSGTRLTVV.

The genes are TRBV6-5 and TRBJ2-5; 8 bases are a match to TRBD2. This CDR3 contains 15 residues. Germline loops: CDR1 MNHEY, CDR2 SVGAGI. The ends lost 3 bases at V and 1 base at J; junction bases unmatched: 4. The CDR3: CASSYIGTSQETQYF. The CDR3 DNA is TGTGCCAGCAGTTATATAGGGACTAGCCAAGAGACCCAGTACTTC.

This chain connects TRBV6-5 to TRBJ1-1; possible D gene TRBD1, 5 bases. This CDR3 comprises 15 residues. The V end lost 6 bases, the J end lost 3 bases, and 17 bases lay between the germline ends. Germline CDR1 reads MNHEY; CDR2 reads SVGAGI. The CDR3: CASRGQGGVDTEAFF. The CDR3 nucleotides read TGTGCCAGCAGGGGTCAGGGAGGGGTTGACACTGAAGCTTTCTTT.

This clone was detected once. This rearrangement joins TRBV30 to TRBJ1-5; D uncertain. The V end was cut by 5 bases, the J end by 5 bases, with 13 bases between. Germline assignment: CDR1 GTSNPN and CDR2 SVGIG (reference sequence). There are 13 residues in the CDR3. In nucleotides, the CDR3 is TGTGCCTGGGGTAGCGGGTTAGATCAGCCCCAGCATTTT. Its translation is CAWGSGLDQPQHF.

This chain uses TRBV28 with TRBJ2-7, with D tentatively TRBD2 (7 bases). The CDR3 totals 14 residues. Trimming left V 4 bases short and J 2 bases short, with 12 bases between. From germline, CDR1 is MDHEN and CDR2 SYDVKM. The CDR3 DNA is TGTGCCAGCAGTTGGGGAGGGGGGCCCTACGAGCAGTACTTC. Translation: CASSWGGGPYEQYF.

The genes are TRBV30 and TRBJ2-7, with unresolved D. The CDR3 loop spans 13 amino acids. Germline assignment: CDR1 GTSNPN and CDR2 SVGIG (reference sequence). The CDR3 loop is CAASEDHNYEQYF. The CDR3 DNA reads TGTGCAGCTAGTGAGGATCATAACTACGAGCAGTACTTC.

The V and J genes are TRBV30 and TRBJ1-2; D uncertain. Per germline, CDR1 GTSNPN and CDR2 SVGIG (reference sequence). Trimming pared 4 bases from V and 2 bases from J, leaving 5 bases between. The CDR3 contains 11 residues. The CDR3 bases are TGTGCCTGGACCGAGAACTATGGCTACACCTTC. This codes for CAWTENYGYTF. Variable domain in full (rest from reference TRBV30 and TRBJ1-2): SQTIHQWPATLVQPVGSPLSLECTVEGTSNPNLYWYRQAAGRGLQLLFYSVGIGQISSEVPQNLSASRPQDRQFILSSKKLLLSDSGFYLCAWTENYGYTFGSGTRLTVV.

The genes are TRBV30 and TRBJ1-6; 7 positions agree with TRBD1. CDR1 and CDR2 (germline): GTSNPN, SVGIG (reference sequence). V was clipped by 2 bases and J by 9 bases; unmatched bases: 13. The CDR3 covers 16 residues. The DNA of the CDR3 is TGTGCCTGGAGTTTAACTCTAGGGGGCGCGGGTTCACCCCTCCACTTT. Its translation: CAWSLTLGGAGSPLHF.

The chain employs TRBV27 and TRBJ2-1; TRBD2 matches at 11 bases. V dropped 4 bases and J dropped 7; count of bases not matched to a gene: 9. The CDR3 length is 16 residues. From germline, CDR1 is MNHEY and CDR2 SMNVEV (reference sequence). CDR3 protein: CASSSKTSGAKNEQFF. The CDR3 region has the DNA TGTGCCAGCAGTTCGAAGACTAGCGGGGCTAAAAATGAGCAGTTCTTC.

J is TRBJ2-7 and V is TRBV7-2; TRBD2 agrees at 8 bases. The germline V gene has CDR1 SGHTA and CDR2 FQGNSA. The J segment lost 5 bases and the V segment lost 2 bases, leaving 11 bases of the junction unmatched. The CDR3 is 16 residues long. As DNA, the CDR3 is TGTGCCAGCAGCTTATGGGGAGCGGGGGAGTTTGACGAGCAGTACTTC. Translated, it gives CASSLWGAGEFDEQYF.

The J gene is TRBJ1-2, the V gene TRBV7-8; D is ambiguous. The germline V gene has CDR1 SGHVS and CDR2 FQNEAQ. V dropped 3 bases and J dropped 3 bases, with 5 bases sitting between them. The CDR3 extends over 12 amino acids. CDR3 sequence: CASSFGDYGYTF. The DNA of the CDR3 is TGTGCCAGCAGCTTCGGGGACTATGGCTACACCTTC. The entire variable domain, with the rest obtained from reference TRBV7-8 and TRBJ1-2, is as follows: GAGVSQSPRYKVAKRGQDVALRCDPISGHVSLFWYQQALGQGPEFLTYFQNEAQLDKSGLPSDRFFAERPEGSVSTLKIQRTQQEDSAVYLCASSFGDYGYTFGSGTRLTVV.

The rearrangement uses TRBV6-5 and TRBJ1-2; D is perhaps TRBD1 (6 bases). Germline CDR1 reads MNHEY; CDR2 reads SVGAGI. V dropped 0 bases and J dropped 6 bases, with 14 bases sitting between them. The CDR3 length is 15 residues. CDR3 amino acids: CASSYSGGGFDGYTF. CDR3 DNA: TGTGCCAGCAGTTACTCGGGTGGGGGCTTTGATGGCTACACCTTC.

J is TRBJ2-3 and V is TRBV18; no definite D call. The CDR3 is made up of 12 amino acids. V was pared by 3 bases and J by 2 bases, with 3 bases between. CDR1 and CDR2 from the germline V gene are KGHSH and LQKENI. The CDR3 nucleotides read TGTGCCAGCTCACCCTACACAGATACGCAGTATTTT. The encoded protein is CASSPYTDTQYF.

This chain uses TRBV6-5 with TRBJ1-4; possibly TRBD1 for D (5 bases). Germline V lookup: CDR1 MNHEY, CDR2 SVGAGI. CDR3 length: 14 residues. Between the trimmed V and J ends, which lost 6 bases and 5 bases, there was a span of 13 bases. CDR3 sequence: CASRPGTSNEKLFF. CDR3 bases: TGTGCCAGCAGACCCGGGACTTCAAATGAAAAACTGTTTTTT.

This chain joins TRBV9 and TRBJ2-6; 9 nucleotides agree with TRBD2. V dropped 0 bases and J dropped 0; count of bases not matched to a gene: 4. CDR1 is SGDLS and CDR2 is YYNGEE in the germline V gene. This CDR3 spans 18 amino acids. CDR3: CASSVATSGSSGANVLTF. The DNA of the CDR3 is TGTGCCAGCAGCGTAGCGACTAGCGGTTCCTCTGGGGCCAACGTCCTGACTTTC.

V and J are TRBV10-1 and TRBJ2-2, with TRBD2 matching over 8 bases. CDR3 size: 15 residues. CDR1 and CDR2 from the germline V gene are WNHNN and SYGVQD (reference sequence). V was clipped by 5 bases and J by 2 bases; unmatched bases: 4. This chain's CDR3 is CASSTGGANTGELFF. As DNA, the CDR3 is TGCGCCAGCAGTACCGGGGGGGCTAACACCGGGGAGCTGTTTTTT.

The J gene is TRBJ1-3, the V gene TRBV5-4; no reliable D call. V was shortened by 2 bases and J by 4 bases, with 10 bases between the two germline ends. Looked up from germline, CDR1 is SGHNT and CDR2 is YYREEE (reference sequence). The CDR3 runs to 14 residues. Here the CDR3 reads CASSFGGTGNTIYF. CDR3 nucleotides: TGTGCCAGCAGCTTTGGAGGTACCGGAAACACCATATATTTT.

The chain carries TRBV20-1 and TRBJ2-1; D remains ambiguous. Germline lookup yields CDR1 DFQATT and CDR2 SNEGSKA (reference sequence). V was shortened by 3 bases and J by 5 bases, with 5 bases between the two germline ends. The CDR3 has 11 amino acids. Here the CDR3 DNA reads TGCAGTGCTAGGGCAGACAATGAGCAGTTCTTC. Translated: CSARADNEQFF.

The CDR3 region has the DNA TGCGCCAGAACCAAAATAAGACAGGGGGCGCATTCCGAGCAGTACTTC. Protein sequence: CARTKIRQGAHSEQYF. The chain joins TRBV5-1 to TRBJ2-7, with TRBD1 matching 10 bases. Germline-derived CDR1 and CDR2 are SGHRS and YFSETQ. J gave up 6 bases and V 8 bases, and 17 bases lay outside the gene matches. The CDR3 runs to 16 residues.

The rearrangement uses TRBV7-2 and TRBJ1-2; 12 bases fit TRBD1. CDR1 and CDR2 (germline): SGHTA, FQGNSA. This CDR3 spans 17 amino acids. V dropped 5 bases and J dropped 3; count of bases not matched to a gene: 10. CDR3 coding DNA: TGTGCCAGCAGCGCCGGGACAGGGGGCGTTAAATACTATGGCTACACCTTC. It yields the protein CASSAGTGGVKYYGYTF.

This clone was seen only once. The V gene is TRBV28, the J gene TRBJ1-2; D perhaps matches TRBD1 (5 bases). Trimming removed 6 bases at V and 4 bases at J, with 18 bases between. The CDR3 covers 15 residues. CDR1 MDHEN and CDR2 SYDVKM come from the germline V gene. The chain's CDR3 is CASRRTTLNPYGYTF. CDR3 in DNA: TGTGCCAGCAGGAGGACAACCCTAAACCCCTATGGCTACACCTTC.

The gene calls are TRBV4-3 and TRBJ2-5; 10 nucleotides align to TRBD1. Germline-derived CDR1 and CDR2 are LGHNA and YSLEER. CDR3 length: 15 residues. The V segment lost 1 base and the J segment 5 bases; nucleotides outside the gene matches: 4. The CDR3 spells CASSQGQGASETQYF. CDR3 coding DNA: TGCGCCAGCAGCCAAGGACAGGGGGCCTCGGAGACCCAGTACTTC.

The chain carries TRBV5-1 and TRBJ1-1, with D perhaps TRBD1 (6 bases). Looked up from germline, CDR1 is SGHRS and CDR2 is YFSETQ. This CDR3 comprises 14 residues. Trimming removed 4 bases from V and 2 bases from J, with 12 bases in between. The CDR3 here is CASSRDTDNTEAFF. CDR3 in DNA: TGCGCCAGCAGCAGGGACACGGATAACACTGAAGCTTTCTTT.

V is TRBV14 and J is TRBJ1-4, with TRBD1 matching 7 bases. The CDR3 is 19 residues long. CDR1 and CDR2 from the germline V gene are SGHDN and FVKESK. The ends lost 2 bases at V and 0 bases at J; junction bases unmatched: 12. CDR3 coding DNA: TGTGCCAGCAGCCAAAAGCGAAGGGACAGCCTTGCAACTAATGAAAAACTGTTTTTT. Its protein is CASSQKRRDSLATNEKLFF.

The chain links TRBV21-1 to TRBJ1-4. TRBV21-1 is deemed a pseudogene. The CDR3 is 12 residues long. CDR3 amino acids: CATKGTKEKLFF. CDR3 DNA: TGTGCCACCAAGGGGACTAAGGAAAAACTGTTTTTT.

V gene TRBV20-1 combines with J gene TRBJ1-3; D not resolved. The CDR3 length is 11 residues. From germline, CDR1 is DFQATT and CDR2 SNEGSKA (reference sequence). Here the CDR3 reads CASRGGNTIYF. The CDR3 DNA reads TGCGCTTCTCGGGGAGGAAACACCATATATTTT.

This rearrangement joins TRBV2 to TRBJ2-2; D gene uncertain. Trimming cost V 4 bases and J 0 bases, with 9 bases left between them. The CDR3 has 15 residues. Germline V gene sequence: CDR1 SNHLY, CDR2 FYNNEI. The CDR3 sequence: CASSGPSANTGELFF. The CDR3 region has the DNA TGTGCCAGCAGTGGCCCGAGCGCGAACACCGGGGAGCTGTTTTTT.